The next 18 T cell receptor beta chains were all read from a single sample in a study of shared clonotypes between healthy human individuals. TCRdb keeps only in-frame clones here, not all; method: immunoSEQ multiplex PCR. The table has about 2.4 million clones, approximately 93% seen once. The sequencing input was naive CD4+ T cells from PBMCs. Subset given: CD45RA+ positively selected. These receptors were collected from a man younger than 35 in good health. Some clones in this sample may be carry-over from other donors' samples.

The chain joins TRBV7-2 to TRBJ2-3; 10 bases are shared with TRBD2. V lost 4 bases, J lost 4 bases, and 11 bases stayed unmatched. Germline values: CDR1 SGHTA, CDR2 FQGNSA. The CDR3 runs 17 residues. DNA of the CDR3: TGTGCCAGCAGCTCCAATCCACCAGCGGGAGGGGCAGATACGCAGTATTTT. Residues: CASSSNPPAGGADTQYF.

This chain joins TRBV23-1 and TRBJ2-5; the match to TRBD1 covers 9 bases. TRBV23-1 is an ORF, and what it does is uncertain. CDR3 length: 18 residues. Trimming at V came to 0 bases and at J to 4 bases, leaving 12 bases not matched to a gene. The CDR3 DNA reads as TGCGCCAGCAGTCAATCAAGGGACAGGGAGGGCCTTGGAGAGACCCAGTACTTC. Its protein is CASSQSRDREGLGETQYF.

The gene calls are TRBV11-2 and TRBJ2-1; weak D call: TRBD2 (5 bases). The germline CDR1 and CDR2 sequences are SGHAT and FQNNGV. The CDR3 is 13 amino acids. Trimming removed 0 bases at V and 5 bases at J, with 5 bases between. DNA for the CDR3: TGTGCCAGCAGCTTAGACGGGAACAATGAGCAGTTCTTC. Its translation: CASSLDGNNEQFF.

This rearrangement joins TRBV7-6 to TRBJ2-1, with 8 bases lining up with TRBD1. V was clipped by 5 bases and J by 8 bases; unmatched bases: 5. Germline CDR1 is SGHVS and CDR2 is FNYEAQ. The CDR3 length is 13 residues. The CDR3 sequence: CASSNDRGDEQFF. Here the CDR3 DNA reads TGTGCCAGCAGCAACGACAGGGGCGATGAGCAGTTCTTC.

The V call is TRBV7-7, the J call TRBJ2-1; 11 bases are a match to TRBD2. This CDR3 contains 15 residues. The germline V gene encodes CDR1 SSHAT and CDR2 FNYEAQ (reference sequence). J gave up 7 bases and V 5 bases, and 7 bases lay outside the gene matches. In DNA, the CDR3 is TGTGCCAGCAGCGAACTAGCGGGAGAGGGGAATGAGCAGTTCTTC. It codes for CASSELAGEGNEQFF.

The CDR3 region is CASSFGYQNSGRSSYEQYF. CDR3 coding DNA: TGTGCCAGCAGTTTCGGCTACCAAAATAGCGGGAGAAGCTCCTACGAGCAGTACTTC. The chain combines TRBV27 with TRBJ2-5; 9 bases agree with TRBD2. The J call may be in error: the DNA end matches TRBJ2-7 better. CDR1 and CDR2 (germline): MNHEY, SMNVEV (reference sequence). The CDR3 is 19 amino acids.

CDR3 residues: CASSSAGTGYLSGANVLTF. The CDR3 DNA reads as TGTGCCAGCAGTTCCGCCGGGACAGGGTATCTCTCTGGGGCCAACGTCCTGACTTTC. The chain recombines TRBV28 with TRBJ2-6; TRBD1 matches 9 bases. Germline V lookup: CDR1 MDHEN, CDR2 SYDVKM. The CDR3 is 19 residues long. The J segment lost 0 bases and the V segment lost 4 bases, leaving 10 bases of the junction unmatched.

The V gene is TRBV28, the J gene TRBJ1-2; TRBD1 might be the D (5 bases). The CDR3 spans 15 residues. With 6 bases removed from V and 4 bases from J, the gap between germline ends came to 18 bases. Germline V gene data show CDR1 as MDHEN and CDR2 as SYDVKM. The CDR3 here is CASRPGTLGGYGYTF. The CDR3 region has the DNA TGTGCCAGCAGACCTGGTACACTCGGGGGCTATGGCTACACCTTC.

This clone was seen once. The chain combines TRBV2 with TRBJ2-3; the D is unclear. This CDR3 is 13 amino acids long. Germline CDR1 and CDR2: SNHLY and FYNNEI. Trimming removed 8 bases at V and 1 base at J, with 10 bases between. CDR3 sequence: CASLSRGTDTQYF. The CDR3 coding sequence is TGTGCCAGCCTGAGCCGGGGCACAGATACGCAGTATTTT.

Notes on this clone: Other nucleotide sequences in the sample specify the same CDR3. J is TRBJ2-5 and V is TRBV29-1, with D tentatively TRBD2 (6 bases). This CDR3 is built from 13 residues. The ends were cut back, 4 bases at V and 1 base at J, with 10 bases in the middle. The germline V gene encodes CDR1 SQVTM and CDR2 ANQGSEA. CDR3 bases: TGCAGCGTTGTGGGGGGATCCCAAGAGACCCAGTACTTC. This codes for CSVVGGSQETQYF.

This clone was seen just once. The gene calls are TRBV11-2 and TRBJ2-7; D perhaps matches TRBD2 (5 bases). This CDR3 comprises 17 residues. The V end was cut by 4 bases, the J end by 2 bases, with 21 bases between. CDR1 and CDR2 from the germline V gene are SGHAT and FQNNGV. CDR3 loop: CASSSRGSVAYTYEQYF. The CDR3 DNA sequence: TGTGCCAGCAGCTCCCGGGGTAGCGTAGCATATACCTACGAGCAGTACTTC.

The rearrangement links TRBV7-3 to TRBJ2-5, with 9 bases lining up with TRBD2. Germline V CDR1 and CDR2: SGHTA, FQGTGA. The CDR3 is 14 amino acids. V shed 5 bases and J 5 bases; nucleotides not matched to a gene: 6. The CDR3 sequence: CASSRSGSWETQYF. DNA for the CDR3: TGTGCCAGCAGCCGTAGCGGGAGCTGGGAGACCCAGTACTTC.

This clone was found once. CDR3 in amino acids: CASRGQYNTEAFF. CDR3 nucleotides: TGTGCCAGTAGGGGACAGTACAACACTGAAGCTTTCTTT. The rearrangement uses TRBV19 and TRBJ1-1; 7 bases are a match to TRBD1. This CDR3 is built from 13 residues. Trimming removed 6 bases from V and 2 bases from J; junction bases left unmatched: 3. Germline CDR1 and CDR2: LNHDA and SQIVND (reference sequence).

This chain uses TRBV4-1 with TRBJ1-4; TRBD1 is a possible D gene (5 bases). Germline V gene lookup returns CDR1 MGHRA and CDR2 YSYEKL. This CDR3 is 15 amino acids long. Trimming removed 4 bases at V and 7 bases at J, with 16 bases between. The CDR3 bases are TGCGCCAGCAGCCCGAGTCCCTCTGGGGGTGAAAAACTGTTTTTT. Protein product: CASSPSPSGGEKLFF.

The chain uses TRBV5-6 and TRBJ2-3; 11 bases align to TRBD2. V was pared by 2 bases and J by 0 bases, with 8 bases of the junction left unmatched. CDR1 and CDR2 from the germline V gene are SGHDT and YYEEEE. This CDR3 is 18 amino acids long. The CDR3, as DNA: TGTGCCAGCAGCTTTATGACTAGCGGGGAACCTAGCACAGATACGCAGTATTTT. Residues: CASSFMTSGEPSTDTQYF.

V gene TRBV19 combines with J gene TRBJ1-2; tentatively, D is TRBD1 (6 bases). The ends were cut back, 5 bases at V and 1 base at J, with 29 bases in the middle. This CDR3 is 20 amino acids long. Germline values: CDR1 LNHDA, CDR2 SQIVND (reference sequence). CDR3 bases: TGTGCCAGTAGTCTCGCACTCCGAACGCAGAAAACAGGGATTAACTATGGCTACACCTTC. Translation gives CASSLALRTQKTGINYGYTF.

CDR3 in amino acids: CASSFRGQQETQYF. In DNA, the CDR3 is TGTGCCAGCAGTTTTAGGGGACAGCAAGAGACCCAGTACTTC. J is TRBJ2-5 and V is TRBV27, with 7 bases identical to TRBD1. Per the germline V gene, CDR1 is MNHEY and CDR2 is SMNVEV (reference sequence). Trimming at V came to 3 bases and at J to 2 bases, leaving 3 bases not matched to a gene. The CDR3 spans 14 residues.

CDR3 sequence: CASSPRGPLGNYGYTF. DNA for the CDR3: TGTGCCAGCAGCCCCAGGGGGCCGCTTGGCAACTATGGCTACACCTTC. V and J are TRBV27 and TRBJ1-2, with 8 nucleotides matching TRBD1. The V gene's germline CDR1 is MNHEY and CDR2 SMNVEV (reference sequence). J gave up 2 bases and V 6 bases, and 11 bases lay outside the gene matches. This CDR3 has 16 amino acids.